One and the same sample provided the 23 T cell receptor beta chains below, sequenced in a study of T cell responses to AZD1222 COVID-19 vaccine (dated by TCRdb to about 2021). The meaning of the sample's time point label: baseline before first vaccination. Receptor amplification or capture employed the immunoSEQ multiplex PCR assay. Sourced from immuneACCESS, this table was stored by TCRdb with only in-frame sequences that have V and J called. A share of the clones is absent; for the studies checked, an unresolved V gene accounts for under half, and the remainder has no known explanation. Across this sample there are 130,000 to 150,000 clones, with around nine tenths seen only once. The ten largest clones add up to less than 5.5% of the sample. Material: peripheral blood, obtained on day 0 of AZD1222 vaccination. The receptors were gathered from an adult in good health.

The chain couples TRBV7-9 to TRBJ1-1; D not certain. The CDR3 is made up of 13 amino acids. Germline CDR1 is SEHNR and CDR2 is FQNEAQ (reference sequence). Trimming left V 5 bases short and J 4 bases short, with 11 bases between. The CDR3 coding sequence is TGTGCCAGCAGCCCATCAGTGACCACTGAAGCTTTCTTT. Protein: CASSPSVTTEAFF. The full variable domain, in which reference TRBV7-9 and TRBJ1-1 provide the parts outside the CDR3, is DTGVSQNPRHKITKRGQNVTFRCDPISEHNRLYWYRQTLGQGPEFLTYFQNEAQLEKSRLLSDRFSAERPKGSFSTLEIQRTEQGDSAMYLCASSPSVTTEAFFGQGTRLTVV.

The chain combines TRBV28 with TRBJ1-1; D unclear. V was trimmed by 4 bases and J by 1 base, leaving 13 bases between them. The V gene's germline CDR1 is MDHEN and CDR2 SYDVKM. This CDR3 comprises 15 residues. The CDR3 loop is CASSSVGAENTEAFF. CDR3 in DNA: TGTGCCAGCAGTTCAGTGGGAGCGGAGAACACTGAAGCTTTCTTT.

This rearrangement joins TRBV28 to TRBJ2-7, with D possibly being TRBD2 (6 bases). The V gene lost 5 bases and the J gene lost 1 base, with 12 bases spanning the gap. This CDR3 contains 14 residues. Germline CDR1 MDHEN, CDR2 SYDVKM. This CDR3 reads CASSRDWKSYEQYF. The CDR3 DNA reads TGTGCCAGCAGTAGGGACTGGAAATCCTACGAGCAGTACTTC. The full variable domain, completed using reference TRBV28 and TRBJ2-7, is DVKVTQSSRYLVKRTGEKVFLECVQDMDHENMFWYRQDPGLGLRLIYFSYDVKMKEKGDIPEGYSVSREKKERFSLILESASTNQTSMYLCASSRDWKSYEQYFGPGTRLTVT.

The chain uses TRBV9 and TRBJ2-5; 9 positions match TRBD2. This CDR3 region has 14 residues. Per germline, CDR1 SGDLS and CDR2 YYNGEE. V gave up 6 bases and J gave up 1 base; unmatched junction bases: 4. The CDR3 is CASMRGGGQETQYF. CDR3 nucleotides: TGTGCCAGCATGCGGGGGGGAGGCCAAGAGACCCAGTACTTC.

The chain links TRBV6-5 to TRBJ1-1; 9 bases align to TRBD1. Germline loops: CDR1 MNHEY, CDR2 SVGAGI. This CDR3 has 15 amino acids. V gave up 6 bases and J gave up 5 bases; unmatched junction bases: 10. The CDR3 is CASSLDGTGMTEAFF. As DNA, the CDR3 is TGTGCCAGCAGCCTAGACGGGACAGGGATGACTGAAGCTTTCTTT.

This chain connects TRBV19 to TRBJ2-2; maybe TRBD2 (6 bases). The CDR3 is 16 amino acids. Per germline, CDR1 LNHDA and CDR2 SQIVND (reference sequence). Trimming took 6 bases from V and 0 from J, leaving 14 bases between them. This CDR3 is CASRDTGTPNTGELFF. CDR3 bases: TGTGCCAGTAGGGATACCGGGACTCCGAACACCGGGGAGCTGTTTTTT.

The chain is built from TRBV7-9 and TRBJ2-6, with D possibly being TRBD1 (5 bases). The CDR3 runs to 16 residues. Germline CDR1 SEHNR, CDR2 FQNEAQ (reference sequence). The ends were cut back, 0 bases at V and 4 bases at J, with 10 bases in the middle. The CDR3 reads CASSLAQGTGANVLTF. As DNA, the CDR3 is TGTGCCAGCAGCTTAGCCCAGGGTACAGGGGCCAACGTCCTGACTTTC.

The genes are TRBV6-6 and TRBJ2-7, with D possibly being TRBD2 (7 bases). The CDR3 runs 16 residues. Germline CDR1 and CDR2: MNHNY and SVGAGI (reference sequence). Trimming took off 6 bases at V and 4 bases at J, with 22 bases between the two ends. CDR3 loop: CASSSPGGPAPYEQYF. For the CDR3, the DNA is TGTGCCAGCAGCTCACCGGGGGGCCCCGCACCTTACGAGCAGTACTTC.

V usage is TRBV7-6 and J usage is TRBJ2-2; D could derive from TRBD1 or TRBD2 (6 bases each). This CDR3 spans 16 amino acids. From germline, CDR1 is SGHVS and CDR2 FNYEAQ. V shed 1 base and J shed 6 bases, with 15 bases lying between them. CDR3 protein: CASSLVGGPGAGELFF. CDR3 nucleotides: TGTGCCAGCAGCTTAGTAGGGGGGCCGGGAGCCGGGGAGCTGTTTTTT.

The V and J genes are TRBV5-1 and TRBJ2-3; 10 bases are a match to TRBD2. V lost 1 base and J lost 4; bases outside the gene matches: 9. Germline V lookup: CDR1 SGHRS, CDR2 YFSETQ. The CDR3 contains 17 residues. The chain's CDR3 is CASSLSPPSGSADTQYF. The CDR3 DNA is TGCGCCAGCAGCTTGTCGCCGCCTAGCGGGAGTGCAGATACGCAGTATTTT.

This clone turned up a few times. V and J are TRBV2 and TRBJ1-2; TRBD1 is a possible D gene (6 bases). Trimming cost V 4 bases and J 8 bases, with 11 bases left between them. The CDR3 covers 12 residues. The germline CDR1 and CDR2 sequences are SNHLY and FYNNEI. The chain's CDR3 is CASSAAGDGYTF. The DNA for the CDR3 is TGTGCCAGCAGTGCTGCAGGGGACGGCTACACCTTC.

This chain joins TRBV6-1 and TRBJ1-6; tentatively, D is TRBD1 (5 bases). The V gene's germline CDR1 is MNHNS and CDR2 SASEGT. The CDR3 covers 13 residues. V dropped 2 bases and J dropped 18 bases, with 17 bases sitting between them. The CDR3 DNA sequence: TGTGCCAGCAGTGAATGGGGCGGGAAGGGCCACCACTTT. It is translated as CASSEWGGKGHHF.

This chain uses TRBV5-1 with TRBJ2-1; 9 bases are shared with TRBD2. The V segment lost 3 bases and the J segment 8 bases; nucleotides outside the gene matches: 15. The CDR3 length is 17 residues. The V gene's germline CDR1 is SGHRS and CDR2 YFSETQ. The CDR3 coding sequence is TGCGCCAGCAGCTACCCAACACTAGCGGGCCATCCCGATGAGCAGTTCTTC. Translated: CASSYPTLAGHPDEQFF.

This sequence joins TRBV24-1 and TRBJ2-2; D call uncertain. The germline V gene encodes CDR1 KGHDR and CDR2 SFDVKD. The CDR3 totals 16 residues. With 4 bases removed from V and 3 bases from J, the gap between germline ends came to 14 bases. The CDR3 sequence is CATSDLRSGDTGELFF. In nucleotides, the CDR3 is TGTGCCACCAGTGACCTCAGGAGTGGGGACACCGGGGAGCTGTTTTTT.

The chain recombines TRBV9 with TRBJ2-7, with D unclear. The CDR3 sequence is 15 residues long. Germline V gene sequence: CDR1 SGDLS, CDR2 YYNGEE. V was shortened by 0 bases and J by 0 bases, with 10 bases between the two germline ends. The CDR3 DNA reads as TGTGCCAGCAGCGTAGGCAGCACCAGCTCCTACGAGCAGTACTTC. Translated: CASSVGSTSSYEQYF.

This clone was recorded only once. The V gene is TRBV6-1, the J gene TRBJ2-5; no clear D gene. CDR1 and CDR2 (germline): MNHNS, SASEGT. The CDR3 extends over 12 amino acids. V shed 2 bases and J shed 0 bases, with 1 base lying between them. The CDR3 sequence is CASSENQETQYF. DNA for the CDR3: TGTGCCAGCAGTGAAAACCAAGAGACCCAGTACTTC.

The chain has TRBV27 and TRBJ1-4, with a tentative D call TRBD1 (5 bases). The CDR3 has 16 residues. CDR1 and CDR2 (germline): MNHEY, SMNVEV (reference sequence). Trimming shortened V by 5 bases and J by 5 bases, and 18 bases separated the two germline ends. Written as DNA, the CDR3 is TGTGCCAGCAGTCCCTCGGGGGGAAGGCGAAATGAAAAACTGTTTTTT. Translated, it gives CASSPSGGRRNEKLFF.

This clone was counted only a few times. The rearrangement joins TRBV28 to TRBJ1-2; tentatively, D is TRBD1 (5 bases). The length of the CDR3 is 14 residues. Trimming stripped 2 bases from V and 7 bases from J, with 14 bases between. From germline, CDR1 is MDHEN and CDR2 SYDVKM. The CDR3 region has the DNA TGTGCCAGCAGTTTACGGGCATACGGGACTGGCTACACCTTC. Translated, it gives CASSLRAYGTGYTF.

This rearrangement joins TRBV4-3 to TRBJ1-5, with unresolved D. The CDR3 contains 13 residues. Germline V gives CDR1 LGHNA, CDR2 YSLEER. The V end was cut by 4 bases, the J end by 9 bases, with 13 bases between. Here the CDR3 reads CASSPLGRPPQHF. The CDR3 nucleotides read TGCGCCAGCAGCCCCTTGGGGAGGCCGCCCCAGCATTTT.

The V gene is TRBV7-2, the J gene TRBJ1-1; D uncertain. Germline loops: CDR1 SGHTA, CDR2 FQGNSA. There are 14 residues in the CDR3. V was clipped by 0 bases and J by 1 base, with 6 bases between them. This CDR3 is CASSLARENTEAFF. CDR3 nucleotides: TGTGCCAGCAGCTTAGCCCGGGAGAACACTGAAGCTTTCTTT.

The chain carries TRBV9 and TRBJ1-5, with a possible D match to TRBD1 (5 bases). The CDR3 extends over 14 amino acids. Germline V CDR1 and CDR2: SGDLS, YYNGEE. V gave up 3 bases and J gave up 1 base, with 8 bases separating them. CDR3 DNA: TGTGCCAGCAGCGCGGGGGTGAGCAATCAGCCCCAGCATTTT. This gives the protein CASSAGVSNQPQHF.

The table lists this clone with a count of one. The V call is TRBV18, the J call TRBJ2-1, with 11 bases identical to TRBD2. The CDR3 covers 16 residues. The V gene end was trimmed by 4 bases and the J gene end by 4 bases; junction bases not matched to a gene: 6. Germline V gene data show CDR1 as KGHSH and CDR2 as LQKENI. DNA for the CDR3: TGTGCCAGCTCACGACCGGGACTAGCGGAGTACAATGAGCAGTTCTTC. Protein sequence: CASSRPGLAEYNEQFF.

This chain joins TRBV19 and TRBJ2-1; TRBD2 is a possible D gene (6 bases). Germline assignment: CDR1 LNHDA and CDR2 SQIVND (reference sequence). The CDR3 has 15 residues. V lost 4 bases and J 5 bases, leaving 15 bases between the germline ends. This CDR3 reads CASSTVHGGNNEQFF. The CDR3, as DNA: TGTGCCAGTAGTACCGTGCACGGGGGAAACAATGAGCAGTTCTTC.